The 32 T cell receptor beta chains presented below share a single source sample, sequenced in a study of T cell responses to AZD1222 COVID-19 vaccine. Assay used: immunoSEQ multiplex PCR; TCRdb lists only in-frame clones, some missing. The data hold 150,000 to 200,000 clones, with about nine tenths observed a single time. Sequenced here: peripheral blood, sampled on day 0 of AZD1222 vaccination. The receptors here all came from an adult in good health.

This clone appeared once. CDR3 sequence reads: CAISEANLQGAGYGYTF. CDR3 in DNA: TGTGCCATCAGTGAGGCGAATCTCCAGGGGGCAGGCTATGGCTACACCTTC. The chain employs TRBV10-3 and TRBJ1-2; 8 nucleotides match TRBD1. CDR1 is ENHRY, CDR2 SYGVKD, per germline. The trim removed 2 bases at V and 4 bases at J, leaving 12 bases unmatched. CDR3 length equals 17 residues.

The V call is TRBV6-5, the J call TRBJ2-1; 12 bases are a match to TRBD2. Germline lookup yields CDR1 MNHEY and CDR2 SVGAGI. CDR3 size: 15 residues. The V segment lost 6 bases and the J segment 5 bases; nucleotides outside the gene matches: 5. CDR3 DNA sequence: TGTGCCAGCAGGCGGGGACTAGCGGGCAACAATGAGCAGTTCTTC. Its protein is CASRRGLAGNNEQFF.

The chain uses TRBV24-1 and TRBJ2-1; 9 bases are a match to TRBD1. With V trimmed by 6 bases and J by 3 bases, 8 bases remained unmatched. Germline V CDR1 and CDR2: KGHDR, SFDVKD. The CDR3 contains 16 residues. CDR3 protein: CATSRGQGRSYNEQFF. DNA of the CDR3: TGTGCCACCAGTCGGGGACAGGGCAGAAGCTACAATGAGCAGTTCTTC.

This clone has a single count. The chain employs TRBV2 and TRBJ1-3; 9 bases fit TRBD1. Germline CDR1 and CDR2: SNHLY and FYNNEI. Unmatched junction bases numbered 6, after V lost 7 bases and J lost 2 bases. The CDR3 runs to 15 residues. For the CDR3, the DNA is TGTGCCAGCATCCTGACAGGGGGAACTGGAAACACCATATATTTT. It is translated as CASILTGGTGNTIYF.

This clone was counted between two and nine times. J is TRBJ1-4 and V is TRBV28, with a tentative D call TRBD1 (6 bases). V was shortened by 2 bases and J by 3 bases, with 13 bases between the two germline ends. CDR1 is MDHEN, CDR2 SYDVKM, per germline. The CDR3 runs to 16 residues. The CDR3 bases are TGTGCCAGCAGTTTACCTCCGGGGGCGCCTAATGAAAAACTGTTTTTT. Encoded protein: CASSLPPGAPNEKLFF.

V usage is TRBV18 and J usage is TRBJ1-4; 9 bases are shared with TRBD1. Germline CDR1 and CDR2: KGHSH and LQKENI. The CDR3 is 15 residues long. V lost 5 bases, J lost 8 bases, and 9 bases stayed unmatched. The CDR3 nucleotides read TGTGCCAGCTCAGCAGTGGGACAGGGTAACGAAAAACTGTTTTTT. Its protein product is CASSAVGQGNEKLFF.

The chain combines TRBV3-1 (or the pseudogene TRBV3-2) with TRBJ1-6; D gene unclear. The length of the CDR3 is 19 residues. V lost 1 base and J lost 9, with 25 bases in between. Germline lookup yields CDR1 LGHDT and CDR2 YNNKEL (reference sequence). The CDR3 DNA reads TGTGCCAGCAGCCAAGTATCCGGGAACTCCAACGTGGAGATTTCACCCCTCCACTTT. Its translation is CASSQVSGNSNVEISPLHF.

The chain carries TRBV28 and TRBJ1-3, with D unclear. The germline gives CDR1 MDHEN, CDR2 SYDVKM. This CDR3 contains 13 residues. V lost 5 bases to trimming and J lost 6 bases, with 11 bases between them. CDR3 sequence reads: CASSNVYPNTIYF. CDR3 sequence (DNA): TGTGCCAGCAGTAACGTCTACCCAAACACCATATATTTT.

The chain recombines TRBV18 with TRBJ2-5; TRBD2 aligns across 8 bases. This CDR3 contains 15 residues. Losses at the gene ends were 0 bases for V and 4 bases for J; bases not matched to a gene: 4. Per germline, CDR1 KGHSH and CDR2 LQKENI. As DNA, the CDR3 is TGTGCCAGCTCACCACCGGGACTAGGGAGAGAGACCCAGTACTTC. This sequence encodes CASSPPGLGRETQYF.

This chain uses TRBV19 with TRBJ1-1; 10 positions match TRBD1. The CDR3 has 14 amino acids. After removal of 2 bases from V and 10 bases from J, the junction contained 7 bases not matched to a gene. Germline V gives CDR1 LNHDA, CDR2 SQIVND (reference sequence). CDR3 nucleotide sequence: TGTGCCAGTAGTATAAAGGACAGGGGGGCTGGAGCTTTCTTT. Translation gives CASSIKDRGAGAFF.

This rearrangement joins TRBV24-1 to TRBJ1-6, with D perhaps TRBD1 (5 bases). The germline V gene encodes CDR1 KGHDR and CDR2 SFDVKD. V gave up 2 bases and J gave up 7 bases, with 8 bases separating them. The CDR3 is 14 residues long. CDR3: CATSDSGSNSPLHF. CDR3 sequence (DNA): TGTGCCACCAGTGATTCAGGGAGCAATTCACCCCTCCACTTT.

For the CDR3, the DNA is TGTGCCAGCAGTGTGTCGTCTACGCAGTATTTT. Translating it yields CASSVSSTQYF. The chain combines TRBV2 with TRBJ2-3; D is unresolved. The CDR3 contains 11 residues. V was shortened by 4 bases and J by 8 bases, with 7 bases between the two germline ends. CDR1 SNHLY and CDR2 FYNNEI come from the germline V gene.

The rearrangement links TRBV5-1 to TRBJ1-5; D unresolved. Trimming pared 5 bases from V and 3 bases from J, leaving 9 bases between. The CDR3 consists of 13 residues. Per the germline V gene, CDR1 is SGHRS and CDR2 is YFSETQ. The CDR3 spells CASRLAYNQPQHF. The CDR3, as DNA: TGCGCCAGCAGGCTGGCTTACAATCAGCCCCAGCATTTT.

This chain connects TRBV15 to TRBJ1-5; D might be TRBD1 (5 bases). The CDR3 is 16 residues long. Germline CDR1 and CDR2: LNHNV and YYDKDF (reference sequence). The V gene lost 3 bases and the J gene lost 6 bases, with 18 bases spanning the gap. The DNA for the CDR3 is TGTGCCACCAGCAGGGATGGAGGGGACTCTTCTCAGCCCCAGCATTTT. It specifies CATSRDGGDSSQPQHF. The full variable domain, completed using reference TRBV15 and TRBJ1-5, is DAMVIQNPRYQVTQFGKPVTLSCSQTLNHNVMYWYQQKSSQAPKLLFHYYDKDFNNEADTPDNFQSRRPNTSFCFLDIRSPGLGDTAMYLCATSRDGGDSSQPQHFGDGTRLSIL.

CDR3: CASSSGNQETQYF. The CDR3 nucleotides are TGTGCCAGCAGCTCGGGGAACCAAGAGACCCAGTACTTC. The rearrangement links TRBV7-9 to TRBJ2-5; a weak D match, TRBD2 (5 bases). The length of the CDR3 is 13 residues. Trimming shortened V by 4 bases and J by 0 bases, and 6 bases separated the two germline ends. Germline V gene lookup returns CDR1 SEHNR and CDR2 FQNEAQ (reference sequence).

The CDR3 loop is CASSLAATSGGTYEQYF. DNA of the CDR3: TGCGCCAGCAGCTTGGCGGCAACTAGCGGGGGGACCTACGAGCAGTACTTC. The J gene is TRBJ2-7, the V gene TRBV5-1; TRBD2 matches 12 bases. CDR3 length equals 17 residues. The germline V gene encodes CDR1 SGHRS and CDR2 YFSETQ. Trimming took 0 bases from V and 2 from J; bases not matched to a gene: 6. Full variable domain (missing parts from reference TRBV5-1 and TRBJ2-7): KAGVTQTPRYLIKTRGQQVTLSCSPISGHRSVSWYQQTPGQGLQFLFEYFSETQRNKGNFPGRFSGRQFSNSRSEMNVSTLELGDSALYLCASSLAATSGGTYEQYFGPGTRLTVT.

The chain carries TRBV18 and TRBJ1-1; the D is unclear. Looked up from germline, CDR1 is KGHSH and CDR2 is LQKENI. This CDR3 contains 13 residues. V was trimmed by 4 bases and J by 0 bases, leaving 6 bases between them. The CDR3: CASSLSMNTEAFF. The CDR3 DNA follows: TGTGCCAGCTCACTCTCCATGAACACTGAAGCTTTCTTT.

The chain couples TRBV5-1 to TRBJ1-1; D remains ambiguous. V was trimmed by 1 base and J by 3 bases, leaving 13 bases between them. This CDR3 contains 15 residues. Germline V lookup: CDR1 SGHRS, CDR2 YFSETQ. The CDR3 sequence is CASSLLGTLDTEAFF. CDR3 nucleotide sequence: TGCGCCAGCAGCTTGTTGGGTACTCTGGACACTGAAGCTTTCTTT.

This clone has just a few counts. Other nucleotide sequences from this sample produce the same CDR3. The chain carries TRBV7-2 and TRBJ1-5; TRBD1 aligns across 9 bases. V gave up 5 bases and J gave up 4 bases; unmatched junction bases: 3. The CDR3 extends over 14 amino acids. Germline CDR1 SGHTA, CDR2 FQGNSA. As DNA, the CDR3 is TGTGCCAGCAGCAGGGACAGGGTAAATCAGCCCCAGCATTTT. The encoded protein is CASSRDRVNQPQHF.

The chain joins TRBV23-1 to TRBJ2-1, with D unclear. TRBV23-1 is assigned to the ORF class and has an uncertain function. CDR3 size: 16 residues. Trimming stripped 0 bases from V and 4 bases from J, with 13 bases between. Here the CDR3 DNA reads TGCGCCAGCAGTCAATCCGCGCCAGACCCATACAATGAGCAGTTCTTC. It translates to CASSQSAPDPYNEQFF.

The CDR3 spells CASSLATSTDTQYF. The CDR3, as DNA: TGCGCCAGCAGCTTGGCTACCTCTACAGATACGCAGTATTTT. V and J are TRBV5-1 and TRBJ2-3; D ambiguous. Germline V gene data show CDR1 as SGHRS and CDR2 as YFSETQ. V dropped 0 bases and J dropped 3 bases, with 8 bases sitting between them. This CDR3 contains 14 residues.

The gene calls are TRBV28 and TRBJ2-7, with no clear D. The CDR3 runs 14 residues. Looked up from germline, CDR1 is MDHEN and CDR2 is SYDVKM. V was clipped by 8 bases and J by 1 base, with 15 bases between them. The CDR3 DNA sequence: TGTGCCAGCTCTCCGGGTAGAGTTTCCTACGAGCAGTACTTC. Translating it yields CASSPGRVSYEQYF.

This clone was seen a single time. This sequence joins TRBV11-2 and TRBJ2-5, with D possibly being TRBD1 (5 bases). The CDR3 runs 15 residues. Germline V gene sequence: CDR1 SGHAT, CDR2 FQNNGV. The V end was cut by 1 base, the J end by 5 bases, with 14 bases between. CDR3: CASSLGLQGGETQYF. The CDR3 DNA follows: TGTGCCAGCAGCTTAGGTCTGCAGGGCGGTGAGACCCAGTACTTC.

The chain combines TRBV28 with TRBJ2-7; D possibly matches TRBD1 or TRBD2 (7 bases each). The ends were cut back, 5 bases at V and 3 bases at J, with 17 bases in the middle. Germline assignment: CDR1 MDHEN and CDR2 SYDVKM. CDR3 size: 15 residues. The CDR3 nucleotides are TGTGCCAGCAGTCGGGGAGGGACAGAATTCTACGAGCAGTACTTC. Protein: CASSRGGTEFYEQYF. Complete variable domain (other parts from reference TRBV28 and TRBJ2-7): DVKVTQSSRYLVKRTGEKVFLECVQDMDHENMFWYRQDPGLGLRLIYFSYDVKMKEKGDIPEGYSVSREKKERFSLILESASTNQTSMYLCASSRGGTEFYEQYFGPGTRLTVT.

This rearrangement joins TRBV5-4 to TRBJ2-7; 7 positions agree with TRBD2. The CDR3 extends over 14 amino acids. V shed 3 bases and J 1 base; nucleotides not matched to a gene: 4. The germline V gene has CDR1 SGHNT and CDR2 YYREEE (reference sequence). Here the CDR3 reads CASSSRTSSYEQYF. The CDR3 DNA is TGTGCCAGCAGCTCACGGACTAGTTCCTACGAGCAGTACTTC.

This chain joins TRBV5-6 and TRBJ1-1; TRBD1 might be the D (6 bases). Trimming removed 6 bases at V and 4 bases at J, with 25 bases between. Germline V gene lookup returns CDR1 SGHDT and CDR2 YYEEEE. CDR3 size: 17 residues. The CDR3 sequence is CASTPPRGSGLGTEAFF. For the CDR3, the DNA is TGTGCCAGCACCCCACCTAGGGGGTCTGGTTTAGGCACTGAAGCTTTCTTT.

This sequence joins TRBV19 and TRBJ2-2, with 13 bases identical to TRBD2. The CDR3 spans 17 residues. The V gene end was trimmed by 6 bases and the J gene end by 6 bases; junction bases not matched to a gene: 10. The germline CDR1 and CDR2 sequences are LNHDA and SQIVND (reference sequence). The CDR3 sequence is CASSAPGLAGPAGELFF. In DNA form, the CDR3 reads TGTGCCAGTAGCGCCCCGGGACTAGCGGGACCGGCCGGGGAGCTGTTTTTT.

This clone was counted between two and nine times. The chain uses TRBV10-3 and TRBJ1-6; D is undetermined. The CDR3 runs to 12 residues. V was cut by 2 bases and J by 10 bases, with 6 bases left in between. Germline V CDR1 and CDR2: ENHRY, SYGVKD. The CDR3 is CAISEAESPLHF. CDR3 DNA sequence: TGTGCCATCAGTGAGGCGGAATCACCCCTCCACTTT.

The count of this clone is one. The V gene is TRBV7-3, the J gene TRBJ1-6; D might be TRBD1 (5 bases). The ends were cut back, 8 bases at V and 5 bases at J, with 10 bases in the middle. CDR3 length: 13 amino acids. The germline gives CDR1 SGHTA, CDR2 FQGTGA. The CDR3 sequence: CASRDGNNSPLHF. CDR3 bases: TGTGCCAGCCGGGACGGTAATAATTCACCCCTCCACTTT.

The CDR3 loop is CASSPKSRDRETQYF. In DNA form, the CDR3 reads TGTGCCAGCAGCCCGAAGTCCAGGGACCGGGAGACCCAGTACTTC. The chain combines TRBV7-9 with TRBJ2-5; either TRBD1 or TRBD2 may fit D (5 bases each). The V gene lost 5 bases and the J gene lost 5 bases, with 18 bases spanning the gap. The CDR3 loop spans 15 amino acids. Germline V gene data show CDR1 as SEHNR and CDR2 as FQNEAQ (reference sequence).

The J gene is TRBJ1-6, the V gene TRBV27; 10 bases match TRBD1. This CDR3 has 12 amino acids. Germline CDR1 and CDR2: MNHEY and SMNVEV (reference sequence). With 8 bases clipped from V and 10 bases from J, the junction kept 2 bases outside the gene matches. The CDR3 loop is CASRTGGSPLHF. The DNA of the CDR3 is TGTGCCAGCCGGACAGGGGGATCACCCCTCCACTTT.

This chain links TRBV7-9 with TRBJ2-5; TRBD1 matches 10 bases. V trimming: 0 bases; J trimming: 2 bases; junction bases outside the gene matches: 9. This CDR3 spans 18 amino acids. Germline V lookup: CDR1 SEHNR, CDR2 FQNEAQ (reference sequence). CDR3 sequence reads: CASSLAAGTGVVQETQYF. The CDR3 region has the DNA TGTGCCAGCAGCTTAGCGGCGGGGACAGGGGTCGTACAAGAGACCCAGTACTTC.